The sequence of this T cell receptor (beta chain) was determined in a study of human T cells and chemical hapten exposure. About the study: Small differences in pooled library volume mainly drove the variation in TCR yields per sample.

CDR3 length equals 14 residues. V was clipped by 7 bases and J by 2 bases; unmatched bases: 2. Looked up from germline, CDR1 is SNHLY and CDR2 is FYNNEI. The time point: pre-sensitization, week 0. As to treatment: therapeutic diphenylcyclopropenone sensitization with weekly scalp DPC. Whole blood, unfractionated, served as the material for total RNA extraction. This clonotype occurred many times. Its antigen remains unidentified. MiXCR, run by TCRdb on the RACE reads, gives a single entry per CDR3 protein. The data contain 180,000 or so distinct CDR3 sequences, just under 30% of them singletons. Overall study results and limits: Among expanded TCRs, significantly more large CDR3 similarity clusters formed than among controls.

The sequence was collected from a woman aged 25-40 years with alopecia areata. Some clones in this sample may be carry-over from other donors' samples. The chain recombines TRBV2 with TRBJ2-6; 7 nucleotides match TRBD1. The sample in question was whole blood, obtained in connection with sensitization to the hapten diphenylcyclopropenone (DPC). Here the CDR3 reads CASTTGAGANVLTF. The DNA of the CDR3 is TGTGCCAGCACAACAGGGGCTGGGGCCAACGTCCTGACTTTC.